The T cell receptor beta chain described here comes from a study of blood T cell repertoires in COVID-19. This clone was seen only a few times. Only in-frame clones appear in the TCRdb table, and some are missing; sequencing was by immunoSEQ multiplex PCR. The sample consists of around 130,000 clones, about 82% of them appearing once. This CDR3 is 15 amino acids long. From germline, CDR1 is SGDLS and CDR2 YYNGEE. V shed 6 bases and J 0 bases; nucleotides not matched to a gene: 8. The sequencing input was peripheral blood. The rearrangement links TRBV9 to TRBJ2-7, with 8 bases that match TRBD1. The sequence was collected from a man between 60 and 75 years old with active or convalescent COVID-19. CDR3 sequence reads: CASNRQGSYSYEQYF. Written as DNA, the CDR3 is TGTGCCAGCAATCGACAGGGGTCATACTCCTACGAGCAGTACTTC.